The present entry profiles one T cell receptor beta chain with its context. The antigen is undetermined. This entry is derived from a study of T cell responses to AZD1222 COVID-19 vaccine. The repertoire was sequenced with immunoSEQ multiplex PCR; TCRdb's copy has only in-frame clones and lacks some. The table includes around 100,000 clones, about 88% detected once. Germline values: CDR1 LGHDT, CDR2 YNNKEL (reference sequence). V lost 6 bases, J lost 5 bases, and 11 bases lay in between. The CDR3 has 13 amino acids. Study results and limitations: At 160-218 and 743-854, vaccine-associated CD4 TCRs were dominant, and they spanned spike. Most donors were white British and more were female, and clonal diversity was possibly underestimated. Within unmutated variant regions lay the reported targets of nearly half of spike-specific TCRs.

The TCR was taken from an adult in good health. This rearrangement joins TRBV3-1 (or the pseudogene TRBV3-2) to TRBJ2-1; D is uncertain. This specimen consisted of peripheral blood, obtained on day 0 of AZD1222 vaccination. CDR3 in DNA: TGTGCCAGCAGGTACAGTATAAACAATGAGCAGTTCTTC. Translated: CASRYSINNEQFF.